This T cell receptor (beta chain) was captured in a study of regulatory T cells in long-lasting Graves disease. The study, taken as a whole, reports: Persistent Graves' patients showed reduced TCR diversity versus newly diagnosed patients.

Construction of TCR beta libraries relied on iRepertoire HTBI primers and on Arm-PCR targeting CDR3 regions. TCRdb redid the calling of the multiplex PCR reads with MiXCR, one entry per CDR3 protein. The sample lists hundreds of thousands of distinct CDR3 sequences; more than 10% were seen once. This clonotype was seen ten or more times. Its antigen is unidentified. V lost 0 bases, J lost 5 bases, and 13 bases lay in between. Germline V lookup: CDR1 LGHDT, CDR2 YNNKEL (reference sequence). The CDR3 extends over 15 amino acids. Time point described: newly diagnosed GD, antithyroid drugs for less than 3 months. With RNA extracted from PBMCs as input, the TCR library was made. This sample also appeared in a second study, on T cells in Graves' hyperthyroidism and ophthalmopathy. That investigation notes: In making diagnoses, clinical symptoms, serum thyroxine and TRAb, thyroid ultrasound and orbital computed tomography were all used. Also found in blood were most expanded thyroid clonotypes above 0.001.

The material sequenced was peripheral blood mononuclear cells (PBMCs), taken at new diagnosis, from a patient treated with antithyroid drugs. V and J are TRBV3-1 and TRBJ2-5, with D tentatively TRBD2 (6 bases). This sequence was found in a woman aged 25 to 39 with Graves disease. In DNA, the CDR3 is TGTGCCAGCAGCCAAGATCGGCGGGGAAGGGAGACCCAGTACTTC. This codes for CASSQDRRGRETQYF.